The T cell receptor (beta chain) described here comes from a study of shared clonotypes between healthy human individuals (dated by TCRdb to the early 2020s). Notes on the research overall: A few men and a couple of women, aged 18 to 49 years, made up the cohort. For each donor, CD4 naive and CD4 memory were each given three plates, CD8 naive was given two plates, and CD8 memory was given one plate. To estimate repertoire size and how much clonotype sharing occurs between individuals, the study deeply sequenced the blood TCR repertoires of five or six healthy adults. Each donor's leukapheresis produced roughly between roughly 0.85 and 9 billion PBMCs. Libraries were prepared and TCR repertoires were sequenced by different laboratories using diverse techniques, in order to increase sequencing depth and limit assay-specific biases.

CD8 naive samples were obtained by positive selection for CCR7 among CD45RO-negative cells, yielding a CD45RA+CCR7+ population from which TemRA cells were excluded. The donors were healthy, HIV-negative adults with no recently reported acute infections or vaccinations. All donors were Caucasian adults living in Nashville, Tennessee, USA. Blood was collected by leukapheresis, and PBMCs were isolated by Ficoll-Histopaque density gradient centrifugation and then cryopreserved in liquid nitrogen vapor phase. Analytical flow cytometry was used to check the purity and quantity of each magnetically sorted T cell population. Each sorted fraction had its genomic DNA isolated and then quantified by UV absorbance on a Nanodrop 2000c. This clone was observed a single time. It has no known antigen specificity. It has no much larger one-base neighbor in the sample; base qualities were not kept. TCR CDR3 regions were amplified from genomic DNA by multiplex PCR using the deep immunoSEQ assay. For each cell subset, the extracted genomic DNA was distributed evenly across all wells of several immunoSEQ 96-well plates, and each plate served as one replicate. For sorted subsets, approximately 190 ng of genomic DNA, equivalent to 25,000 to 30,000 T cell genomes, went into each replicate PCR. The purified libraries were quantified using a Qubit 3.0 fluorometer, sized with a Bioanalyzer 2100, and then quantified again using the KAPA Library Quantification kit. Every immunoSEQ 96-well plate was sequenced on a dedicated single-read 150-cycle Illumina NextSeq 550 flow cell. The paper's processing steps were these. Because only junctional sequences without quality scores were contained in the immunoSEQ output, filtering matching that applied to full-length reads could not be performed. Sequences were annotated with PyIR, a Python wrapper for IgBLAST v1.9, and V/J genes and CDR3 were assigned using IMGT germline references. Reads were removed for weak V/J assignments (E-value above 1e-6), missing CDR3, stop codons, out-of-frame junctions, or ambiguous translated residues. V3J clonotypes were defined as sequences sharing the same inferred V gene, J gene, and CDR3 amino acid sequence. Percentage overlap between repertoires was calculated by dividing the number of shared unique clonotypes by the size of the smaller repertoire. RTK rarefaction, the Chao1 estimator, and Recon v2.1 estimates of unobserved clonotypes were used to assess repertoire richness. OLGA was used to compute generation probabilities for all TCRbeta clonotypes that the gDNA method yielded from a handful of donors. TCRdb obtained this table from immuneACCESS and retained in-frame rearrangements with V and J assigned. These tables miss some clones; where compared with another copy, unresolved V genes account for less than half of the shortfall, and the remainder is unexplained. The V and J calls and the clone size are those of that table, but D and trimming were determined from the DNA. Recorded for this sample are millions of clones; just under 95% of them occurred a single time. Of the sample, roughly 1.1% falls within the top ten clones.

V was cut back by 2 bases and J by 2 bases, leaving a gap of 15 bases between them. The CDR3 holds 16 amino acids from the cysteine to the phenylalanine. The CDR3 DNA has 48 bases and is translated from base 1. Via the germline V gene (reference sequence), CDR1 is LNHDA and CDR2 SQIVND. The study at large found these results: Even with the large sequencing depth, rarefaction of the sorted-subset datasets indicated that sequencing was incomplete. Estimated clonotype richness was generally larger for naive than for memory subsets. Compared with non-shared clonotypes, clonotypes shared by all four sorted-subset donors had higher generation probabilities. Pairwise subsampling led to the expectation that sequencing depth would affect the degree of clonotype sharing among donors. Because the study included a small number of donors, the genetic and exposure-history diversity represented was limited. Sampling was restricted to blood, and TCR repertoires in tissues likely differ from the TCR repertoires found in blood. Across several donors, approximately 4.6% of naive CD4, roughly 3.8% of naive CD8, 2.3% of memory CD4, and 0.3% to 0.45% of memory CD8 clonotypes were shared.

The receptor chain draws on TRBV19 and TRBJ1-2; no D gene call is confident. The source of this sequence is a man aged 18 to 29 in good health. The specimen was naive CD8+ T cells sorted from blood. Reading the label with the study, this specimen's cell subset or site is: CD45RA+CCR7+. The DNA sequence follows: TGTGCCAGTAGTATAAGGGCAGAGAATTACAACTATGGCTACACCTTC. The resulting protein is CASSIRAENYNYGYTF.